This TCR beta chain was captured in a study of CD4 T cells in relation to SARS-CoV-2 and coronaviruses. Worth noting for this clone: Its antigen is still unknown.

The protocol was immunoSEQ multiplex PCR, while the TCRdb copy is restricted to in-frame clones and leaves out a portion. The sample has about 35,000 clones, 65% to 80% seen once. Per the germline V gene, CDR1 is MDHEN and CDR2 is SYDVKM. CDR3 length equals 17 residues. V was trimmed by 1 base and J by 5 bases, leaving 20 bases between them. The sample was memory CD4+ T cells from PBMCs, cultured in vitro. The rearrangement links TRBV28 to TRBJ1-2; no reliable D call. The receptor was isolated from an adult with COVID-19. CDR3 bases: TGTGCCAGCAGTTTATACATTACGGGAGGGAGCATGTATGGCTACACCTTC. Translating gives CASSLYITGGSMYGYTF.